This T cell receptor (beta chain) was captured in a study of blood T cells in healthy people across ages. The CDR3 has 17 amino acids. V lost 5 bases and J lost 0; bases outside the gene matches: 6. Germline assignment: CDR1 SGHVS and CDR2 FNYEAQ. A second roughly 6 to 12 cycle PCR used barcoded and J-beta primers. Through a template-switch adaptor with 12 random nucleotides, each cDNA molecule received a tag. TCRdb independently ran MiXCR on the 5' RACE reads; one entry per CDR3 protein. In the table there are fewer than 2,000,000 distinct CDR3 sequences, about two fifths of which are singletons. Donors were systemically healthy Caucasian individuals from Russia aged about 6 to 100 years.

The TCR comes from a human donor in good health. The gene calls are TRBV7-6 and TRBJ1-4; 10 bases match TRBD1. The source material was blood. The CDR3 sequence is CASSMDRGDATNEKLFF. As DNA, the CDR3 is TGTGCCAGCAGCATGGACAGGGGGGATGCAACTAATGAAAAACTGTTTTTT.